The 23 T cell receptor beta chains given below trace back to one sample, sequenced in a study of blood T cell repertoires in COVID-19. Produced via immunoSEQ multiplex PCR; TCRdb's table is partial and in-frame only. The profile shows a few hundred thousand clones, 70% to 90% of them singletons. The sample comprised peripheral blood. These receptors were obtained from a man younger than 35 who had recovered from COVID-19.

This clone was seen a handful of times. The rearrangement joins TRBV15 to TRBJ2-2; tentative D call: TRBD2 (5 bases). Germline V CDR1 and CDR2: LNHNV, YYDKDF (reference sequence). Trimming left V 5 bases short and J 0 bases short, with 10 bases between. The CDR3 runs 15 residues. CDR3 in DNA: TGTGCCACCAGCCCAGCGGAGGCGAACACCGGGGAGCTGTTTTTT. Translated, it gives CATSPAEANTGELFF.

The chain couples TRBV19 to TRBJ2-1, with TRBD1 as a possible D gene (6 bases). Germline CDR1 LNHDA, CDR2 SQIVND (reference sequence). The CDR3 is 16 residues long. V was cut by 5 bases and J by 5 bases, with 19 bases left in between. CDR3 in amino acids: CASSVLGGDTNNEQFF. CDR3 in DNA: TGTGCCAGTAGTGTTCTTGGTGGGGACACTAACAATGAGCAGTTCTTC.

CDR3 in DNA: TGTGCCAGTAGTATCCAAGGGTACGGGGGGTTCAATGAGCAGTTCTTC. This encodes CASSIQGYGGFNEQFF. The rearrangement links TRBV19 to TRBJ2-1; 7 nucleotides align to TRBD2. Germline CDR1 reads LNHDA; CDR2 reads SQIVND (reference sequence). The CDR3 contains 16 residues. The ends lost 3 bases at V and 6 bases at J; junction bases unmatched: 11.

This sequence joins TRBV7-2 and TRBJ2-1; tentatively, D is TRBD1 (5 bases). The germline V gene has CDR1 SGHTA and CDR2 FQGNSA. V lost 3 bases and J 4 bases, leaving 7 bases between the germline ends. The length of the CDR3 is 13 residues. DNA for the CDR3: TGTGCCAGCAGCTTGAGACAGTACAATGAGCAGTTCTTC. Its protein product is CASSLRQYNEQFF.

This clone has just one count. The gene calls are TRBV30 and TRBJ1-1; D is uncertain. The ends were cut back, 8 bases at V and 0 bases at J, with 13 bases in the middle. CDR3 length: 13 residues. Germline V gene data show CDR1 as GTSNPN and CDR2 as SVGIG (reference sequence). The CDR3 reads CALLTDLNTEAFF. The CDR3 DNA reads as TGTGCCCTTCTGACGGACTTGAACACTGAAGCTTTCTTT.

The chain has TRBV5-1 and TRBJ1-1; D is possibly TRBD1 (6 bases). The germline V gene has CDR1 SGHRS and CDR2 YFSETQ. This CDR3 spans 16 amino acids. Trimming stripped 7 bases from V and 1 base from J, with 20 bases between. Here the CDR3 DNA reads TGCGCCAGCCGGGGACACCTCCTCCCCAAGAACACTGAAGCTTTCTTT. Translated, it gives CASRGHLLPKNTEAFF. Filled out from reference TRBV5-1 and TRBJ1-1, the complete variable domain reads KAGVTQTPRYLIKTRGQQVTLSCSPISGHRSVSWYQQTPGQGLQFLFEYFSETQRNKGNFPGRFSGRQFSNSRSEMNVSTLELGDSALYLCASRGHLLPKNTEAFFGQGTRLTVV.

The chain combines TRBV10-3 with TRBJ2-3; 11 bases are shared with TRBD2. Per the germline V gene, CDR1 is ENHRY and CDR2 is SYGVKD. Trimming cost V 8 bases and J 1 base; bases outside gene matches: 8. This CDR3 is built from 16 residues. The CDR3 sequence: CAIEPSGGSGTDTQYF. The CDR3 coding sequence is TGTGCCATCGAGCCTAGCGGGGGGTCGGGCACAGATACGCAGTATTTT.

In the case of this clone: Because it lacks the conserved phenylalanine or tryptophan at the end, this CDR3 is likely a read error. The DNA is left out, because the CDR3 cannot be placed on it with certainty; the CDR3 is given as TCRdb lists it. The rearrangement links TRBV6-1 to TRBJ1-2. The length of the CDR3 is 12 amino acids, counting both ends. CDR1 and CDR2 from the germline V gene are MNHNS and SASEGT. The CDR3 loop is CASSEAQRERSV.

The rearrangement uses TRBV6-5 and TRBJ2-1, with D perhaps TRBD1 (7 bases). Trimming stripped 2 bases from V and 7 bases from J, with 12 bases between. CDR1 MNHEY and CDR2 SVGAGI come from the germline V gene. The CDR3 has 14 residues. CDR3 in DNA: TGTGCCAGCAGTTACCAGGGGGGAAGGAATGAGCAGTTCTTC. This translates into CASSYQGGRNEQFF.

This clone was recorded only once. The CDR3 DNA is TGTGCCAGCAGTTCCCGGAATCGGGGGCCGGGGGGGAATTCACCCCTCCACTTT. This codes for CASSSRNRGPGGNSPLHF. The chain is built from TRBV7-2 and TRBJ1-6; a possible D gene is TRBD1 (6 bases). Per germline, CDR1 SGHTA and CDR2 FQGNSA. The CDR3 consists of 18 residues. The V gene lost 6 bases and the J gene lost 7 bases, with 25 bases spanning the gap.

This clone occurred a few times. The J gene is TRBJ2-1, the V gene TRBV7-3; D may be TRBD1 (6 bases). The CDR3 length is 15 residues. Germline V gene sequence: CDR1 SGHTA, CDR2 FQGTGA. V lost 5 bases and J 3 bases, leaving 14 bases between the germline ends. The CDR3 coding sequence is TGTGCCAGCAGCCCCCAGGGGAACAACTACAATGAGCAGTTCTTC. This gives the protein CASSPQGNNYNEQFF. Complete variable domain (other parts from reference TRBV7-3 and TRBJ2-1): GAGVSQTPSNKVTEKGKYVELRCDPISGHTALYWYRQSLGQGPEFLIYFQGTGAADDSGLPNDRFFAVRPEGSVSTLKIQRTERGDSAVYLCASSPQGNNYNEQFFGPGTRLTVL.

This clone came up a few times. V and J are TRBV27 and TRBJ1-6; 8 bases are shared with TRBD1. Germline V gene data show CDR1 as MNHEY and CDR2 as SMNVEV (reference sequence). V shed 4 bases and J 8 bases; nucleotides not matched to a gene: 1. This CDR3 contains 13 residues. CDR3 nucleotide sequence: TGTGCCAGCAGTTCGACAGGGGATTCACCCCTCCACTTT. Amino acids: CASSSTGDSPLHF.

CDR3 protein: CASGGLHEQYF. CDR3 DNA sequence: TGTGCCAGTGGGGGACTCCACGAGCAGTACTTC. The V call is TRBV19, the J call TRBJ2-7; TRBD2 might be the D (6 bases). The CDR3 is 11 residues long. V was shortened by 8 bases and J by 5 bases, with 10 bases between the two germline ends. The germline gives CDR1 LNHDA, CDR2 SQIVND (reference sequence).

This chain's CDR3 is CSVEDSSSGNYGYTF. DNA of the CDR3: TGCAGCGTTGAAGATTCCTCGTCCGGGAACTATGGCTACACCTTC. This chain joins TRBV29-1 and TRBJ1-2; D is unresolved. V was cut by 0 bases and J by 2 bases, with 13 bases left in between. This CDR3 comprises 15 residues. Germline V gene data show CDR1 as SQVTM and CDR2 as ANQGSEA.

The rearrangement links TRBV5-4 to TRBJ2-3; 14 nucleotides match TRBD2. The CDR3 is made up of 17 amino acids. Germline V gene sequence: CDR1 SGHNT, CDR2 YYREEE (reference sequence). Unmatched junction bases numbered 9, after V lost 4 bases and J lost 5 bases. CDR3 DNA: TGTGCCAGCAGCCTGACTAGCGGGGGGGCGGGGAAAGATACGCAGTATTTT. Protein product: CASSLTSGGAGKDTQYF.

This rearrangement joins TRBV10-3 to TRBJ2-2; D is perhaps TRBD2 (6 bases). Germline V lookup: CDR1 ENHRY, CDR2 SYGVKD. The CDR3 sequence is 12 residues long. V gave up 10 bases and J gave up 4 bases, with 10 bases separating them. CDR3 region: CANLASTGELFF. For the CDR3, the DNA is TGTGCCAACCTAGCGAGCACCGGGGAGCTGTTTTTT.

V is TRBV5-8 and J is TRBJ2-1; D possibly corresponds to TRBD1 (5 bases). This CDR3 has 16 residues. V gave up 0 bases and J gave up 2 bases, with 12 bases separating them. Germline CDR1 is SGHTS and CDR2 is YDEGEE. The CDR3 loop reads CASSLGRQRTYNEQFF. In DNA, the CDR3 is TGTGCCAGCAGCTTGGGTCGACAGCGTACCTACAATGAGCAGTTCTTC.

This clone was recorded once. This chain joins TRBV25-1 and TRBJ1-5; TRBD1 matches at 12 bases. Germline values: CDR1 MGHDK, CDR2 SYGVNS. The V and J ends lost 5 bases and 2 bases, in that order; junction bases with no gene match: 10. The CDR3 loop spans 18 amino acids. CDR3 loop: CASSWDRGRGVGNQPQHF. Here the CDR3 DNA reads TGTGCCAGCAGTTGGGACAGGGGGCGCGGGGTTGGCAATCAGCCCCAGCATTTT.

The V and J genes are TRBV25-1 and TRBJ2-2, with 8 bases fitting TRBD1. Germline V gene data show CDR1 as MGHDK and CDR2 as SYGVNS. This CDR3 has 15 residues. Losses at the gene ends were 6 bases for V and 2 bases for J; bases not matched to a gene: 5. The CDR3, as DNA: TGTGCCAGCAGAACCGGGACAGGAAACACCGGGGAGCTGTTTTTT. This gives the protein CASRTGTGNTGELFF.

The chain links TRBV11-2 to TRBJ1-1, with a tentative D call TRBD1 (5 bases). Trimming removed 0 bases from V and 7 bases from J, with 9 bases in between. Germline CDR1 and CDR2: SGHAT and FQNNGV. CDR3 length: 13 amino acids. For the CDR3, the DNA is TGTGCCAGCAGCTTAGATCGGCAGGGTGAAGCTTTCTTT. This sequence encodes CASSLDRQGEAFF.

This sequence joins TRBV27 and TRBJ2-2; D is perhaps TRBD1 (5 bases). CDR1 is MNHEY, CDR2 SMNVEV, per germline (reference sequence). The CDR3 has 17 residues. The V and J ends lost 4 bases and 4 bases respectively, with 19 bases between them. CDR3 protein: CASSSPRKYRTTGELFF. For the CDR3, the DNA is TGTGCCAGCAGTTCACCTCGGAAGTACAGGACCACCGGGGAGCTGTTTTTT.

The CDR3 DNA follows: TGTGCCAGCAGCCAAAGACTAGCGGGGGGTTGGGAGACCCAGTACTTC. Protein product: CASSQRLAGGWETQYF. V gene TRBV3-1 (or the pseudogene TRBV3-2) combines with J gene TRBJ2-5, with 13 bases aligning to TRBD2. The V gene's germline CDR1 is LGHDT and CDR2 YNNKEL (reference sequence). The CDR3 runs to 16 residues. Unmatched junction bases numbered 5, after V lost 2 bases and J lost 5 bases.

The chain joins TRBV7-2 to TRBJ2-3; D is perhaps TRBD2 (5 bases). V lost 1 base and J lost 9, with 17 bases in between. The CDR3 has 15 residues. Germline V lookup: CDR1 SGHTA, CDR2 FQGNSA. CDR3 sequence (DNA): TGTGCCAGCAGCTTAGATCTAGCCGGAGGTGCCACGCAGTATTTT. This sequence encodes CASSLDLAGGATQYF.